The rows below give T cell receptor beta chains drawn from one sample of a study of long-term antiretroviral therapy in people with HIV. The protocol was immunoSEQ multiplex PCR, while the TCRdb copy is restricted to in-frame clones and leaves out a portion. The sample has about 39,000 clones; roughly nine tenths are singletons. The sequences come from unsorted PBMCs, collected 1.2 years after starting antiretroviral therapy. The receptors derive from a woman in her forties or fifties with HIV. Both conserved end residues are part of each CDR3. A D gene is named only where the DNA matches it firmly. Size tells how often a clone was seen (once, few, many) or the class of an expanded clone, and some rows leave it out.

once	TRBD2	TRBV4-1	TRBJ2-2	CASSQDGSGGPGELFF	TGCGCCAGCAGCCAAGACGGAAGCGGGGGGCCCGGGGAGCTGTTTTTT
.	.	TRBV5-4	TRBJ1-1	CASSSQTGEMTEAFF	TGTGCCAGCAGCTCCCAGACAGGAGAAATGACTGAAGCTTTCTTT
.	TRBD1	TRBV7-3	TRBJ2-2	CASSLKAGQGTGELFF	TGTGCCAGCAGCTTAAAGGCGGGACAGGGGACCGGGGAGCTGTTTTTT
.	.	TRBV6-5	TRBJ1-6	CASSYWGEENSPLHF	TGTGCCAGCAGTTACTGGGGGGAGGAGAATTCACCCCTCCACTTT
.	TRBD2	TRBV11-2	TRBJ2-5	CASSSLSGGARTQYF	TGTGCCAGCAGCTCCCTAAGCGGGGGGGCCCGGACCCAGTACTTC
.	TRBD1	TRBV6-6	TRBJ1-1	CASSYPRQGRTEAFF	TGTGCCAGCAGTTACCCAAGACAGGGGCGAACTGAAGCTTTCTTT
.	TRBD2	TRBV15	TRBJ2-5	CATSLTSGGKETQYF	TGTGCCACCAGCTTGACTAGCGGGGGGAAAGAGACCCAGTACTTC
.	.	TRBV5-4	TRBJ2-1	CASSSELLASYNEQFF	TGTGCCAGCTCATCCGAGTTGCTAGCGTCATACAATGAGCAGTTCTTC
.	.	TRBV6-5	TRBJ2-5	CASSYVGRGQETQYF	TGTGCCAGCAGTTACGTCGGAAGGGGGCAAGAGACCCAGTACTTC
.	TRBD1	TRBV4-1	TRBJ1-2	CASSQERGLNYGYTF	TGCGCCAGCAGCCAAGAAAGGGGGCTTAACTATGGCTACACCTTC
.	.	TRBV11-1	TRBJ1-5	CASSLGRGSNQPQHF	TGTGCCAGCAGCTTAGGTAGGGGGTCAAATCAGCCCCAGCATTTT
.	.	TRBV29-1	TRBJ1-4	CSVLDSSYEKLFF	TGCAGCGTTCTCGACAGCAGCTATGAAAAACTGTTTTTT
.	.	TRBV6-1	TRBJ2-1	CASSAPPGAPSRNEQFF	TGTGCCAGCAGTGCCCCCCCGGGGGCCCCTAGCCGAAATGAGCAGTTCTTC